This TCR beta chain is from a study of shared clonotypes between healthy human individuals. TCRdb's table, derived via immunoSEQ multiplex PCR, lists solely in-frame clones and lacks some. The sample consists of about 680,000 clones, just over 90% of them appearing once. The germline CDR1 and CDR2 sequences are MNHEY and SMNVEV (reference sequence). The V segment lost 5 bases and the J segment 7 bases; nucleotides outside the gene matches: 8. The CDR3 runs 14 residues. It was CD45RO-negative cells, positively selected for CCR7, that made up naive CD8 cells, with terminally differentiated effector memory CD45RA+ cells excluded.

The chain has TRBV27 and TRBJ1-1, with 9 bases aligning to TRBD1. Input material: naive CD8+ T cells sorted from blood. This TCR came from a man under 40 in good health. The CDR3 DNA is TGTGCCAGCAGTGTAAAACGGACAGGGGTTGAAGCTTTCTTT. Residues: CASSVKRTGVEAFF.